This is a list of T cell receptor beta chains from one sample in a study of Ad26.COV2.S vaccination and SARS-CoV-2 variants. Produced via immunoSEQ multiplex PCR; TCRdb's table is partial and in-frame only. The data show about 440,000 clones, 70% to 90% seen once. This specimen consisted of peripheral blood, obtained in a trial of Ad26.COV2.S vaccine versus placebo. The receptors come from a person between 18 and 65 years old who received the Ad26.COV2.S COVID-19 vaccine or a placebo. Both conserved end residues are part of each CDR3. Each record gives: clone size, J gene, V gene, D gene, CDR3 DNA, CDR3 protein. The D gene is left open where the match is weak. The size entry is marked missing in some rows and otherwise reads once, few, many or a size class.

abundance: NA
j_gene: TRBJ1-2
v_gene: TRBV4-2
d_gene: NA
CDR3nt: TGTGCCAGCAGCCAAGAGGTCACGGGGGCCTATGGCTACACCTTC
CDR3aa: CASSQEVTGAYGYTF

abundance: NA
j_gene: TRBJ2-5
v_gene: TRBV29-1
d_gene: TRBD2
CDR3nt: TGCAGCGTTGCAGCGGGGGGGCAAGAGACCCAGTACTTC
CDR3aa: CSVAAGGQETQYF

abundance: NA
j_gene: TRBJ2-2
v_gene: TRBV2
d_gene: NA
CDR3nt: TGTGCCACTACTCCTTGGGTGGGCGGGGAGCTGTTTTTT
CDR3aa: CATTPWVGGELFF

abundance: NA
j_gene: TRBJ2-2
v_gene: TRBV28
d_gene: TRBD1
CDR3nt: TGTGCCAGCAGTAACAGGGGTTGGTCCGGGGAGCTGTTTTTT
CDR3aa: CASSNRGWSGELFF

abundance: once
j_gene: TRBJ1-4
v_gene: TRBV28
d_gene: NA
CDR3nt: TGTGCCAGCAGCTTCCGCTTCGGGGTCACCCTTAATGAAAAACTGTTTTTT
CDR3aa: CASSFRFGVTLNEKLFF

abundance: NA
j_gene: TRBJ1-2
v_gene: TRBV29-1
d_gene: NA
CDR3nt: TGCAGCGTTGATCGGGGGATTGGCTACACCTTC
CDR3aa: CSVDRGIGYTF

abundance: NA
j_gene: TRBJ1-6
v_gene: TRBV9
d_gene: NA
CDR3nt: TGTGCCAGCAGCGTAGGGCAGGGACTGAATTCACCCCTCCACTTT
CDR3aa: CASSVGQGLNSPLHF

abundance: NA
j_gene: TRBJ2-1
v_gene: TRBV11-3
d_gene: TRBD2
CDR3nt: TGTGCCAGCAGCCGGGGGGTTTCCAGCTCCTACAATGAGCAGTTCTTC
CDR3aa: CASSRGVSSSYNEQFF

abundance: once
j_gene: TRBJ2-7
v_gene: TRBV2
d_gene: NA
CDR3nt: TGTGCCAGCAGTGAAGTTCCTTTATCCCTTTTCTACGAGCAGTACTTC
CDR3aa: CASSEVPLSLFYEQYF

abundance: NA
j_gene: TRBJ2-6
v_gene: TRBV28
d_gene: TRBD1
CDR3nt: TGTGCCAGCAGTCCAGTCGACAGGGCTGGGGCCAACGTCCTGACTTTC
CDR3aa: CASSPVDRAGANVLTF

abundance: NA
j_gene: TRBJ1-5
v_gene: TRBV3-1/TRBV3-2
d_gene: TRBD1
CDR3nt: TGTGCCAGCAGCCAGGAGGACAGGGCATATAGCAATCAGCCCCAGCATTTT
CDR3aa: CASSQEDRAYSNQPQHF

abundance: NA
j_gene: TRBJ2-1
v_gene: TRBV7-2
d_gene: TRBD1
CDR3nt: TGTGCCAGCAGCCGCGGACAGGCTTACAATGAGCAGTTCTTC
CDR3aa: CASSRGQAYNEQFF

abundance: NA
j_gene: TRBJ2-3
v_gene: TRBV5-1
d_gene: TRBD2
CDR3nt: TGCGCCAGCAGCACCGGGACTAGGACCGTAGATACGCAGTATTTT
CDR3aa: CASSTGTRTVDTQYF

abundance: NA
j_gene: TRBJ1-1
v_gene: TRBV10-1
d_gene: TRBD1
CDR3nt: TGCGCCAGCAGTGGTCGGACAGGGCACACTGAAGCTTTCTTT
CDR3aa: CASSGRTGHTEAFF